This T cell receptor beta chain emerged from a study of CD8 T cells in ankylosing spondylitis. Study-wide results and caveats: Relatively rare in peripheral blood, disease-linked clones were also CD8+. Significantly higher representation of disease-linked clones was reported for matched ankylosing spondylitis synovial fluid. Made up of fewer than ten highly homologous variants, a TCR beta motif appeared characteristic of ankylosing spondylitis blood. A subset of motif variants has previously been described in the synovial fluid and blood of reactive arthritis.

The trim removed 5 bases at V and 3 bases at J, leaving 19 bases unmatched. Germline loops: CDR1 SGHNT, CDR2 YENEEA. The CDR3 consists of 18 residues. As to this clonotype: No antigen is known for it.

Scientists made TCR beta libraries using quantitative 5'-RACE with molecular barcodes. TCRdb redid the calling of the 5' RACE reads with MiXCR, one entry per CDR3 protein. The sample shows over 200,000 distinct CDR3 sequences, around 16% of them seen only once. V is TRBV11-3 and J is TRBJ2-7, with 7 bases identical to TRBD1. This TCR came from a male donor with ankylosing spondylitis. Material: blood, either unsorted or a sorted T cell fraction (not recorded which). CDR3 nucleotides: TGTGCCAGCAGCCCGCCGGACAGGTTCGGGTTGGGGTTCTACGAGCAGTACTTC. Translated, it gives CASSPPDRFGLGFYEQYF.